This T cell receptor (beta chain) was obtained from a study of blood T cell repertoires in COVID-19. About the study: The United States, Italy and Spain provided the acute and convalescent COVID-19 samples. From T cells, B-cell-depleted T cells, or PBMCs came the material, which was cDNA or gDNA.

Original processing notes: The assay estimated nucleated cells by amplifying reference gene primers. Clones were sequenced by immunoSEQ multiplex PCR, and TCRdb holds only the in-frame ones, with some missing. V and J calls and clone size are copied from that table; D and trimming were computed from the DNA. The sample includes fewer than 150,000 clones, approximately 89% seen only once; the top ten take 4.3%. The CDR3 has 17 amino acids. The clonotype originates from a human donor in a cohort sampled during active COVID-19. The source material was peripheral blood. The rearrangement links TRBV21-1 to TRBJ2-6; the table's D gene call, TRBD1, was not cross checked with the DNA. TRBV21-1 is a listed pseudogene. The CDR3 loop reads CASSNRDRVSGANVLTF. The CDR3 region has the DNA TGTGCCAGCAGCAACCGGGACAGGGTCTCTGGGGCCAACGTCCTGACTTTC.